The clone carrying this T cell receptor beta chain was detected ten times or more. Antigen specificity is unknown. Carried by the TCR beta cDNA libraries were unique molecular identifiers. Out of 1 to 10 million T cells, a few hundred thousand cDNA molecules were generated. Using its own MiXCR run on the PCR reads, TCRdb lists one record per CDR3 protein. Found here are about 200,000 distinct CDR3 sequences, 25% to 30% of them singletons; the top ten hold around 3.2%. The data were taken from a study of post-analysis software for immune sequencing data. About the study: Both relapsing-remitting and secondary progressive multiple sclerosis featured among the disease courses, as did progressive-relapsing multiple sclerosis. Study-wide findings and caveats: Patients used four to six TRBV segments, including TRBV5-6, TRBV5-1 and TRBV20-1, more often than controls.

The junction had 9 bases not matched to a gene; V was cut back by 3 bases and J by 6 bases. CDR1 and CDR2 from the germline V gene are SGHVS and FQNEAQ. The CDR3 spans 16 residues. The sequence derives from a girl aged 2-17 years with multiple sclerosis. The sequenced sample consisted of blood. The V call is TRBV7-8, the J call TRBJ2-3; TRBD2 matches 10 bases. The CDR3 loop reads CASSFRTSGSWDTQYF. The CDR3 DNA is TGTGCCAGCAGCTTCCGGACTAGCGGCTCGTGGGATACGCAGTATTTT.